This is a list of T cell receptor beta chains from one sample in a study of T-cell reconstitution after alpha-beta-depleted transplantation in children. TCRdb re-called the PCR reads through MiXCR, storing one row per CDR3 protein. The repertoire holds about 980,000 distinct CDR3 sequences, with around 30% as singletons. This specimen was PBMCs, mostly from graft donor cells, taken 360 days after TCRalphabeta/CD19-depleted stem cell transplant. Source of these receptors: a boy younger than two who had a stem cell transplant for SCID, so the T cells may come from the graft donor. Both conserved end residues are part of each CDR3. Each record gives: D gene, J gene, V gene, clone size, CDR3 DNA, CDR3 protein. The D gene is left open where the match is weak. Size tells how often a clone was seen (once, few, many) or the class of an expanded clone, and some rows leave it out.

.	TRBJ1-3	TRBV12-3/TRBV12-4	few	TGTGCCAGCGTGGGTGGGCAGGGAAGAATCGGAAACACCATATATTTT	CASVGGQGRIGNTIYF
TRBD1	TRBJ2-7	TRBV27	once	TGTGCCAGCAGTGTCCAGACAGGGGGCTACGAGCAGTACTTC	CASSVQTGGYEQYF
.	TRBJ2-7	TRBV5-1	many	TGTGCCAGCAGCTTGGAGGTGGGGCCCTACGAGCAGTACTTC	CASSLEVGPYEQYF
.	TRBJ2-1	TRBV12-3/TRBV12-4	.	TGTGCCAGCAGTTTCCCGGCGATGAATGAGCAGTTCTTC	CASSFPAMNEQFF
.	TRBJ2-3	TRBV7-2	.	TGTGCCAGCAGCTTACCCCTAGAGCGCCCGCACACAGATACGCAGTATTTT	CASSLPLERPHTDTQYF
TRBD2	TRBJ2-7	TRBV20-1	.	TGCAGTGCCAATAGAGTCCGGGGGACTACCTACGAGCAGTACTTC	CSANRVRGTTYEQYF
.	TRBJ2-1	TRBV9	.	TGTGCCAGCAGCCCCCGGGAGAGTTCCTACAATGAGCAGTTCTTC	CASSPRESSYNEQFF
TRBD1	TRBJ2-3	TRBV18	few	TGTGCCAGCTCACCACTAACAGGGGCGATAGATACGCAGTATTTT	CASSPLTGAIDTQYF
.	TRBJ2-7	TRBV5-1	.	TGCGCCAGCAGCTTGGGGGGTTTTATTCCCTACGAGCAGTACTTC	CASSLGGFIPYEQYF
TRBD1	TRBJ2-7	TRBV11-2	.	TGTGCCAGCAGCCGCTCCTACCCGACAGGGGCTTTCTCCTACGAGCAGTACTTC	CASSRSYPTGAFSYEQYF
.	TRBJ2-1	TRBV12-3/TRBV12-4	few	TGTGCCAGCAGTTTAAATCGGTGGGGCTCCTACAATGAGCAGTTCTTC	CASSLNRWGSYNEQFF
.	TRBJ2-7	TRBV10-1	few	TGCGCCAGCAGATTAAGGCAGTACTTC	CASRLRQYF
TRBD1	TRBJ2-5	TRBV5-1	.	TGCGCCAGCAGCTTGGGAGGGGGCGGCACCCAAGAGACCCAGTACTTC	CASSLGGGGTQETQYF
.	TRBJ2-2	TRBV2	.	TGTGCCAGCAGTGCCATTGATGGGATTTGGGAGCTGTTTTTT	CASSAIDGIWELFF
.	TRBJ1-1	TRBV4-2	few	TGTGCCAGCAGCCAAGATCTTTGGAGAGAAGCTTTCTTT	CASSQDLWREAFF
TRBD2	TRBJ2-1	TRBV12-3/TRBV12-4	few	TGTGCCAGCAGTCCACTAGCGGGGACGACTTGGAATGAGCAGTTCTTC	CASSPLAGTTWNEQFF
TRBD1	TRBJ2-5	TRBV5-1	.	TGCGCCAGCAGCTTGAGGGTCTCCGGGACAGGGTTCCAAGAGACCCAGTACTTC	CASSLRVSGTGFQETQYF
TRBD1	TRBJ2-7	TRBV20-1	few	TGCAGTGCTAGGCGACAGGGGAGCTCCTACGAGCAGTACTTC	CSARRQGSSYEQYF
TRBD1	TRBJ2-3	TRBV20-1	few	TGCAGTGCTAGCATGACAGGGGGCGGGACAGATACGCAGTATTTT	CSASMTGGGTDTQYF
.	TRBJ1-5	TRBV15	.	TGTGCCACCAGCAGAGACAGATATAGCAATCAGCCCCAGCATTTT	CATSRDRYSNQPQHF
.	TRBJ2-7	TRBV4-1	.	TGCGCCAGCAGCCGACTATCGACAGCTTCCTACGAGCAGTACTTC	CASSRLSTASYEQYF
.	TRBJ2-3	TRBV20-1	few	TGCAGTGCAAATTTAGCGAGGGTTGACACAGATACGCAGTATTTT	CSANLARVDTDTQYF
TRBD2	TRBJ2-3	TRBV7-6	.	TGTGCCAGCAGCTTACCTCGGGGGGGCACTAGCACAGATACGCAGTATTTT	CASSLPRGGTSTDTQYF
.	TRBJ2-1	TRBV11-2	many	TGTGCCAGCAGCCCTGAGGGTTATCGAAGGAATGAGCAGTTCTTC	CASSPEGYRRNEQFF
.	TRBJ2-2	TRBV7-9	few	TGTGCCAGCAGCTCCCTGGTTGCTGAGCTGTTTTTT	CASSSLVAELFF
.	TRBJ2-7	TRBV5-5	few	TGTGCCAGCAGCCTCCCCCGCGGGACAGCCGACTACGAGCAGTACTTC	CASSLPRGTADYEQYF
.	TRBJ2-2	TRBV15	few	TGTGCCACCAGCAGAGATGGTAGAGAACGGACAACGAACACCGGGGAGCTGTTTTTT	CATSRDGRERTTNTGELFF
.	TRBJ1-2	TRBV12-3/TRBV12-4	.	TGTGCCAGCAGCCCCAGGGACTATGGCTACACCTTC	CASSPRDYGYTF
.	TRBJ2-3	TRBV7-2	.	TGTGCCAGCAGCTTAGGTCGTCGCACAGATACGCAGTATTTT	CASSLGRRTDTQYF